Listed here is a single T cell receptor (beta chain). Its target is unknown. Germline assignment: CDR1 MNHEY and CDR2 SVGAGI. The CDR3 runs 12 residues. A DNA sequence was not provided. This record belongs to a study of synovial regulatory T cells in juvenile arthritis. Study-level results: Compared with other blood Treg cells, inflammation-associated Treg cells had reduced TCR diversity. Synovial Tregs shared more CDR3 sequences with iaTregs than other blood Tregs. Synovial Teff and blood CPL repertoires partially overlapped with iaTreg TCR repertoires, which were largely patient-private.

Sequencing used immunoSEQ multiplex PCR; TCRdb keeps in-frame clones, though not all of them. The repertoire table contains 9,500 to 10,000 clones. The chain employs TRBV6-5 and TRBJ1-4; checking the TCRdb D call of TRBD1 is not possible without DNA. The specimen sequenced was Treg cells from blood. Indicated subset: HLA-DR+ inflammation-associated blood Treg cells. The origin of this receptor is a donor aged 2 to 35 with juvenile idiopathic arthritis. CDR3: CASTPGGRKLFF.